This T cell receptor (beta chain) was identified during a study of shared clonotypes between healthy human individuals. Study details: Used for every donor were three CD4 naive, three CD4 memory, two CD8 naive and one CD8 memory plate. Findings of the study overall: Non-shared clonotypes showed lower generation probabilities than clonotypes common to all four donors.

A remark on this clone: Its antigen is not known.

Using immunoSEQ multiplex PCR, the repertoire was profiled, and TCRdb retains in-frame clones only, with some absent. The sample consists of 2 million to 2.5 million clones, more than 90% of them appearing once. Germline CDR1 reads SGHVS; CDR2 reads FQNEAQ. The germline V and J ends were trimmed by 3 bases and 2 bases, with 7 bases remaining between them. The CDR3 sequence is 13 residues long. Subsets obtained from CD4+ cells comprised CD45RA+ naive and CD45RA-negative memory cells. This chain links TRBV7-8 with TRBJ1-2, with D uncertain. The clonotype originates from a man between 18 and 29 years old in good health. Source material: naive CD4+ T cells sorted from blood. As for subset: CD45RA+ positively selected. This chain's CDR3 is CASSFSRNYGYTF. In DNA, the CDR3 is TGTGCCAGCAGCTTTTCCAGAAACTATGGCTACACCTTC.